These T cell receptor beta chains were read from a single sample in a study of regulatory T cells in long-lasting Graves disease. TCRdb passed the multiplex PCR reads through MiXCR, listing each CDR3 protein once. The sample lists roughly 320,000 distinct CDR3 sequences, about a sixth seen once, with 30% in the top ten. These same records also appear under a second study, on T cells in Graves' hyperthyroidism and ophthalmopathy.

Here the sequenced sample was peripheral blood mononuclear cells (PBMCs), taken at new diagnosis, from a patient treated with antithyroid drugs. These receptors originate from a man in his forties with Graves disease. Both conserved end residues are part of each CDR3. The D gene is left open where the match is weak. Rows give clone size only sometimes, using once, few, many, or a class for an expanded clone.

J: TRBJ1-3; V: TRBV12-3/TRBV12-4; size: many; D: TRBD1; CDR3: CASTTAPGGGNTIYF; DNA: TGTGCCAGCACTACCGCCCCAGGGGGTGGAAACACCATATATTTT
J: TRBJ1-5; V: TRBV28; size: many; D: .; CDR3: CASSRQVYSNQPQHF; DNA: TGTGCCAGCAGTCGACAGGTATATAGCAATCAGCCCCAGCATTTT
J: TRBJ1-5; V: TRBV28; size: many; D: .; CDR3: CASSGGQGWGLNQPQHF; DNA: TGTGCCAGCAGTGGAGGACAAGGATGGGGACTCAATCAGCCCCAGCATTTT
J: TRBJ2-3; V: TRBV24-1; size: .; D: .; CDR3: CATSDVGGQADTQYF; DNA: TGTGCCACCAGTGATGTAGGGGGGCAGGCAGATACGCAGTATTTT
J: TRBJ2-2; V: TRBV4-2; size: many; D: TRBD2; CDR3: CASSHGLAGGNGELFF; DNA: TGTGCCAGCAGCCACGGACTAGCGGGGGGGAACGGGGAGCTGTTTTTT
J: TRBJ1-2; V: TRBV7-9; size: few; D: TRBD1; CDR3: CASSTRQGADYGYTF; DNA: TGTGCCAGCTCTACACGACAGGGGGCAGACTATGGCTACACCTTC
J: TRBJ1-2; V: TRBV5-8; size: .; D: .; CDR3: CASSPRGSYGYTF; DNA: TGTGCCAGCAGCCCAAGGGGATCCTATGGCTACACCTTC
J: TRBJ2-4; V: TRBV6-2/TRBV6-3; size: few; D: .; CDR3: CASSPPMGRPKNIQYF; DNA: TGTGCCAGCAGTCCTCCCATGGGGAGGCCCAAAAACATTCAGTACTTC
J: TRBJ2-7; V: TRBV6-1; size: few; D: TRBD1; CDR3: CASRQGISNEQYF; DNA: TGTGCCAGTCGACAGGGGATCTCGAACGAGCAGTACTTC
J: TRBJ2-3; V: TRBV5-1; size: many; D: TRBD1; CDR3: CASSWTGAYTDTQYF; DNA: TGCGCCAGCAGCTGGACAGGGGCCTACACAGATACGCAGTATTTT
J: TRBJ2-7; V: TRBV27; size: .; D: TRBD1; CDR3: CASSRGRGHGEQYF; DNA: TGTGCCAGCAGCCGGGGCAGGGGGCACGGCGAGCAGTACTTC
J: TRBJ1-6; V: TRBV5-1; size: many; D: .; CDR3: CASSSMTGESPLHF; DNA: TGCGCCAGCAGCTCGATGACGGGAGAATCACCCCTCCACTTT
J: TRBJ2-2; V: TRBV9; size: many; D: .; CDR3: CASSDLTPTNTGELFF; DNA: TGTGCCAGCAGCGACTTGACACCCACGAACACCGGGGAGCTGTTTTTT
J: TRBJ2-5; V: TRBV20-1; size: many; D: TRBD1; CDR3: CSALQGLGQETQYF; DNA: TGCAGTGCCTTACAGGGGCTAGGTCAAGAGACCCAGTACTTC
J: TRBJ2-1; V: TRBV18; size: .; D: .; CDR3: CASSPGSEQFF; DNA: TGTGCCAGCTCACCGGGAAGCGAGCAGTTCTTC
J: TRBJ2-6; V: TRBV18; size: .; D: TRBD1; CDR3: CASSRLRDSDLSGANVLTF; DNA: TGTGCCAGCTCACGCCTCCGGGACAGTGATCTCTCTGGGGCCAACGTCCTGACTTTC
J: TRBJ1-1; V: TRBV7-8; size: .; D: .; CDR3: CASSAFTRETEAFF; DNA: TGTGCCAGCAGCGCATTTACCAGGGAAACTGAAGCTTTCTTT
J: TRBJ1-1; V: TRBV15; size: many; D: TRBD1; CDR3: CATRSGGSTEAFF; DNA: TGTGCCACCAGGTCAGGGGGGAGCACTGAAGCTTTCTTT
J: TRBJ2-7; V: TRBV7-6; size: many; D: TRBD1; CDR3: CASSSWTGQEQYF; DNA: TGTGCCAGCAGCTCTTGGACAGGGCAGGAGCAGTACTTC
J: TRBJ2-2; V: TRBV2; size: many; D: TRBD2; CDR3: CASSVTSGANGELFF; DNA: TGTGCCAGCAGCGTGACTAGCGGGGCCAACGGGGAGCTGTTTTTT
J: TRBJ2-7; V: TRBV11-2; size: many; D: .; CDR3: CASSLRLGDGERQYF; DNA: TGTGCCAGCAGCTTACGTCTAGGGGACGGGGAGCGGCAGTACTTC
J: TRBJ2-6; V: TRBV5-1; size: many; D: .; CDR3: CASSSNIDSGANVLTF; DNA: TGCGCCAGCAGCTCCAACATAGACTCTGGGGCCAACGTCCTGACTTTC
J: TRBJ2-1; V: TRBV18; size: many; D: .; CDR3: CASSPPGQVLYNEQFF; DNA: TGTGCCAGCTCACCACCGGGCCAGGTCCTTTACAATGAGCAGTTCTTC
J: TRBJ2-7; V: TRBV10-3; size: many; D: TRBD2; CDR3: CAITRTSGGASYEQYF; DNA: TGTGCCATCACCAGGACTAGCGGGGGGGCATCCTACGAGCAGTACTTC
J: TRBJ1-1; V: TRBV19; size: few; D: .; CDR3: CASSAQGWSTTEAFF; DNA: TGTGCCAGTAGTGCCCAGGGGTGGAGTACCACTGAAGCTTTCTTT
J: TRBJ2-3; V: TRBV7-8; size: many; D: .; CDR3: CASSLLTTTDTQYF; DNA: TGTGCCAGCAGCTTGCTGACTACCACAGATACGCAGTATTTT
J: TRBJ1-6; V: TRBV11-1; size: .; D: TRBD1; CDR3: CASSISGTANSPLHF; DNA: TGTGCCAGCAGCATATCCGGGACAGCTAATTCACCCCTCCACTTT
J: TRBJ1-5; V: TRBV6-1; size: .; D: .; CDR3: CASRNDRNQPQHF; DNA: TGTGCCAGCAGGAACGACAGGAATCAGCCCCAGCATTTT
J: TRBJ2-7; V: TRBV6-1; size: .; D: TRBD2; CDR3: CASRGLAVTYEQYF; DNA: TGTGCCAGCAGGGGACTAGCGGTCACCTACGAGCAGTACTTC
J: TRBJ2-1; V: TRBV11-2; size: .; D: TRBD2; CDR3: CASSLDGGRGNEQFF; DNA: TGTGCCAGCAGCTTAGATGGCGGGAGGGGGAATGAGCAGTTCTTC
J: TRBJ2-5; V: TRBV12-3/TRBV12-4; size: many; D: .; CDR3: CASSSVDIETQYF; DNA: TGTGCCAGCAGTTCAGTAGATATCGAGACCCAGTACTTC
J: TRBJ1-2; V: TRBV7-3; size: .; D: TRBD1; CDR3: CASSLDRANGYTF; DNA: TGTGCCAGCAGCTTGGACAGGGCCAATGGCTACACCTTC
J: TRBJ2-6; V: TRBV4-2; size: many; D: TRBD1; CDR3: CASSGGQGYGANVLTF; DNA: TGTGCCAGCAGCGGCGGACAGGGGTACGGGGCCAACGTCCTGACTTTC
J: TRBJ2-5; V: TRBV4-3; size: many; D: TRBD1; CDR3: CASSRWSGGGETQYF; DNA: TGCGCCAGCAGCCGGTGGTCAGGGGGCGGGGAGACCCAGTACTTC
J: TRBJ1-1; V: TRBV2; size: many; D: .; CDR3: CASSADSNTEAFF; DNA: TGTGCCAGCAGTGCGGACAGTAACACTGAAGCTTTCTTT
J: TRBJ1-2; V: TRBV7-9; size: few; D: .; CDR3: CASSLWTEYGYTF; DNA: TGTGCCAGCAGCTTATGGACGGAGTATGGCTACACCTTC
J: TRBJ2-1; V: TRBV29-1; size: many; D: TRBD1; CDR3: CSAGTGDGEQFF; DNA: TGCAGCGCAGGGACAGGGGATGGTGAGCAGTTCTTC
J: TRBJ1-2; V: TRBV15; size: once; D: TRBD1; CDR3: CATSRSGQGDDYGYTF; DNA: TGTGCCACCAGCAGATCCGGACAGGGTGACGACTATGGCTACACCTTC
J: TRBJ1-5; V: TRBV5-1; size: many; D: TRBD1; CDR3: CASSTGQATSEPQHF; DNA: TGCGCCAGCAGCACGGGACAGGCTACAAGTGAGCCCCAGCATTTT
J: TRBJ1-2; V: TRBV28; size: .; D: TRBD1; CDR3: CASRRDSLRVDYGYTF; DNA: TGTGCCAGCAGGAGGGACAGCCTAAGGGTGGACTATGGCTACACCTTC
J: TRBJ2-4; V: TRBV3-1; size: few; D: TRBD2; CDR3: CASSQRIGWASGGHIQYF; DNA: TGTGCCAGCAGCCAAAGGATAGGGTGGGCTAGCGGGGGTCACATTCAGTACTTC
J: TRBJ1-4; V: TRBV15; size: few; D: TRBD1; CDR3: CATSRLNDRGREKLFF; DNA: TGTGCCACCAGCAGGTTAAATGACAGGGGGCGTGAAAAACTGTTTTTT
J: TRBJ2-7; V: TRBV4-1; size: many; D: TRBD1; CDR3: CASSLLGTGGSSYEQYF; DNA: TGCGCCAGCAGCCTCCTCGGGACAGGGGGGAGCTCCTACGAGCAGTACTTC
J: TRBJ1-2; V: TRBV20-1; size: .; D: .; CDR3: CSARNEGGSGYTF; DNA: TGCAGTGCTAGAAATGAGGGGGGTTCTGGCTACACCTTC
J: TRBJ2-2; V: TRBV29-1; size: many; D: .; CDR3: CSVALRGPVQGGELFF; DNA: TGCAGCGTTGCCCTTAGGGGACCCGTCCAGGGCGGGGAGCTGTTTTTT